Presented here are 19 T cell receptor beta chains from one specimen sequenced in a study of T cells in Graves' hyperthyroidism and ophthalmopathy. Amplification of TCR beta CDR3 regions used RNA as the template. With the HTBI primer set, the TCR CDR3 went through a first round of RT-PCR. TCRdb re-called the multiplex PCR reads with MiXCR, one entry per CDR3 protein. The sample lists some 650,000 distinct CDR3 sequences, more than 15% occurring once. Material for sequencing was blood. Receptor source: a woman between 35 and 50 years old with Graves' ophthalmopathy.

In its sample, this clonotype was seen a few times. J is TRBJ1-2 and V is TRBV29-1, with D uncertain. Trimming shortened V by 0 bases and J by 2 bases, and 4 bases separated the two germline ends. Looked up from germline, CDR1 is SQVTM and CDR2 is ANQGSEA. The CDR3 sequence is 12 residues long. CDR3 loop: CSVEDKNYGYTF. CDR3 nucleotides: TGCAGCGTTGAAGACAAGAACTATGGCTACACCTTC.

This clonotype has a count of ten or more. The chain uses TRBV10-3 and TRBJ2-2; 10 bases line up with TRBD2. The CDR3 spans 14 residues. Germline values: CDR1 ENHRY, CDR2 SYGVKD. The J segment lost 4 bases and the V segment lost 10 bases, leaving 6 bases of the junction unmatched. The CDR3 is CASGLAEPTGELFF. The CDR3 region has the DNA TGTGCCAGTGGACTAGCGGAGCCCACCGGGGAGCTGTTTTTT.

This rearrangement joins TRBV29-1 to TRBJ2-3, with 7 positions matching TRBD1. V was pared by 6 bases and J by 2 bases, with 8 bases of the junction left unmatched. The CDR3 runs to 14 residues. Looked up from germline, CDR1 is SQVTM and CDR2 is ANQGSEA. This CDR3 reads CSVTDRSHTDTQYF. In nucleotides, the CDR3 is TGCAGCGTCACGGACAGGTCCCACACAGATACGCAGTATTTT.

In its sample, this clonotype was seen once. The V call is TRBV7-9, the J call TRBJ1-4; TRBD1 agrees at 9 bases. This CDR3 contains 15 residues. Germline V CDR1 and CDR2: SEHNR, FQNEAQ (reference sequence). J was trimmed by 1 base and V by 6 bases; bases with no gene match: 3. The CDR3 reads CASSSTGGTNEKLFF. In nucleotides, the CDR3 is TGTGCCAGCAGTTCGACAGGGGGAACTAATGAAAAACTGTTTTTT.

This clonotype was detected ten times or more. V gene TRBV20-1 combines with J gene TRBJ1-1; D is perhaps TRBD1 (5 bases). Germline CDR1 is DFQATT and CDR2 is SNEGSKA (reference sequence). The CDR3 runs 13 residues. Trimming removed 4 bases at V and 4 bases at J, with 13 bases between. The DNA for the CDR3 is TGCAGTGCTATCTCAGGGACGGCCACTGAAGCTTTCTTT. Its translation: CSAISGTATEAFF.

The chain is built from TRBV5-1 and TRBJ1-6; the match to TRBD1 covers 9 bases. V lost 4 bases and J lost 9; bases outside the gene matches: 5. Per germline, CDR1 SGHRS and CDR2 YFSETQ. There are 14 residues in the CDR3. CDR3 nucleotide sequence: TGCGCCAGCAGCCGGGACAGGGAGGGTTCACCCCTCCACTTT. It translates to CASSRDREGSPLHF.

This chain connects TRBV28 to TRBJ1-6, with no clear D. Trimming left V 4 bases short and J 6 bases short, with 4 bases between. This CDR3 is built from 12 residues. In germline, CDR1 is MDHEN, CDR2 SYDVKM. The CDR3 reads CASSYSNSPLHF. The CDR3, as DNA: TGTGCCAGCAGTTACTCTAATTCACCCCTCCACTTT.

This clonotype was detected many times. The gene calls are TRBV11-1 and TRBJ2-7, with TRBD2 matching 9 bases. V lost 2 bases and J lost 4; bases outside the gene matches: 6. Germline CDR1 is SGHAT and CDR2 is FQDESV (reference sequence). The CDR3 contains 15 residues. CDR3 DNA: TGTGCCAGCAGCTTACGAGCGGGAGGACTGTACGAGCAGTACTTC. Residues: CASSLRAGGLYEQYF.

This chain joins TRBV11-2 and TRBJ2-5, with D uncertain. The germline V gene has CDR1 SGHAT and CDR2 FQNNGV. This CDR3 spans 17 amino acids. V lost 5 bases and J 1 base, leaving 20 bases between the germline ends. The CDR3 loop is CASSIGSAAAPQETQYF. As DNA, the CDR3 is TGTGCCAGCAGCATAGGCTCGGCCGCTGCACCCCAAGAGACCCAGTACTTC.

This clonotype has more than one count but fewer than ten. V usage is TRBV30 and J usage is TRBJ2-5; tentative D call: TRBD2 (6 bases). CDR3 length equals 14 residues. Trimming took 3 bases from V and 2 from J, leaving 13 bases between them. Per germline, CDR1 GTSNPN and CDR2 SVGIG (reference sequence). The CDR3 loop reads CAWRPAGPQETQYF. CDR3 nucleotides: TGTGCCTGGAGGCCCGCGGGGCCTCAAGAGACCCAGTACTTC.

The chain recombines TRBV11-2 with TRBJ1-1, with D unresolved. CDR3 length equals 16 residues. The V end lost 5 bases, the J end lost 1 base, and 17 bases lay between the germline ends. Germline loops: CDR1 SGHAT, CDR2 FQNNGV. The CDR3 reads CASSLGTETSNTEAFF. The CDR3 DNA follows: TGTGCCAGCAGCCTCGGTACAGAGACCTCGAACACTGAAGCTTTCTTT.

The sample holds a few counts of this clonotype. This chain connects TRBV20-1 to TRBJ2-5; 10 nucleotides align to TRBD1. This CDR3 has 16 residues. The germline V gene has CDR1 DFQATT and CDR2 SNEGSKA (reference sequence). V shed 1 base, J shed 4 bases, and the junction held 9 bases outside the gene matches. The CDR3 region has the DNA TGCAGTGCTAGAGGTGCCGGTGGACAGGGGGTAGAGACCCAGTACTTC. Its protein product is CSARGAGGQGVETQYF.

The CDR3, as DNA: TGTGCCAGCAGCCGGGTCGGGACAGACAATCAGCCCCAGCATTTT. This encodes CASSRVGTDNQPQHF. The V call is TRBV6-1, the J call TRBJ1-5, with 7 bases aligning to TRBD1. The germline V gene has CDR1 MNHNS and CDR2 SASEGT. The J segment lost 3 bases and the V segment lost 6 bases, leaving 8 bases of the junction unmatched. This CDR3 contains 15 residues.

This clonotype showed up just a few times. V and J are TRBV28 and TRBJ1-6; no clear D. CDR3 length: 16 amino acids. In germline, CDR1 is MDHEN, CDR2 SYDVKM. The V gene lost 2 bases and the J gene lost 5 bases, with 13 bases spanning the gap. The CDR3 DNA sequence: TGTGCCAGCAGTTTAAGACCCGGCGCTGATAATTCACCCCTCCACTTT. Its translation: CASSLRPGADNSPLHF.

This chain links TRBV15 with TRBJ2-1, with a weak D call TRBD1 (6 bases). The V gene lost 5 bases and the J gene lost 2 bases, with 19 bases spanning the gap. Looked up from germline, CDR1 is LNHNV and CDR2 is YYDKDF (reference sequence). The CDR3 contains 17 residues. In DNA, the CDR3 is TGTGCCACCAGCGCCATACCAGGGGTTGCGGCCTACAATGAGCAGTTCTTC. The encoded protein is CATSAIPGVAAYNEQFF.

Only one count was recorded for this clonotype. This could be a read error, since a much larger clone is one nucleotide away. The rearrangement uses TRBV9 and TRBJ1-1; D is undetermined. CDR1 and CDR2 (germline): SGDLS, YYNGEE. The CDR3 is 16 residues long. DNA of the CDR3: TGTGCCAGCAGCGTAGGTCCAGGCACTGAAAACATTGAAGCTTTCTTT. This encodes CASSVGPGTENIEAFF.

This clonotype showed up just once. The rearrangement links TRBV25-1 to TRBJ2-1; the match to TRBD2 covers 11 bases. This CDR3 has 19 amino acids. Unmatched junction bases numbered 11, after V lost 4 bases and J lost 0 bases. Germline V gives CDR1 MGHDK, CDR2 SYGVNS. The CDR3 reads CASSASPGLAAYSYNEQFF. CDR3 bases: TGTGCCAGCAGTGCATCACCGGGACTAGCGGCTTACTCCTACAATGAGCAGTTCTTC.

J is TRBJ1-4 and V is TRBV19, with 7 bases fitting TRBD1. The CDR3 is 12 residues long. V was pared by 9 bases and J by 6 bases, with 4 bases of the junction left unmatched. Germline V gene data show CDR1 as LNHDA and CDR2 as SQIVND (reference sequence). CDR3 loop: CASNDRDEKLFF. In nucleotides, the CDR3 is TGTGCCAGCAACGACAGGGATGAAAAACTGTTTTTT.

This clonotype was detected a few times. Here the CDR3 DNA reads TGTGCCAGCACCATGTGGGGCAATGAGCAGTTCTTC. Amino acids: CASTMWGNEQFF. The chain couples TRBV7-9 to TRBJ2-1; D gene unclear. The CDR3 extends over 12 amino acids. Germline lookup yields CDR1 SEHNR and CDR2 FQNEAQ (reference sequence). V was cut by 7 bases and J by 6 bases, with 10 bases left in between.